This TCR beta chain was identified during a study of blood T cell repertoires in COVID-19. The overall study: Researchers got acute and convalescent COVID-19 samples from the United States, Italy and Spain. Nucleic acid was either cDNA or gDNA, and it came from T cells, B-cell-depleted T cells, or PBMCs.

Germline loops: CDR1 SGHTA, CDR2 FQGNSA. This CDR3 has 13 residues. The V and J ends lost 5 bases and 6 bases respectively, with 11 bases between them. As handled by the study authors: Counts of nucleated cells, estimated from reference gene primer amplification, were obtained. Repertoires were generated with immunoSEQ multiplex PCR, while TCRdb's copy carries only in-frame clones and drops some. The V and J calls and clone size were taken over from that table, and D and trimming were inferred from the DNA. The data show fewer than 110,000 clones, approximately 80% seen once. This chain connects TRBV7-2 to TRBJ1-5, with no clear D. What was sequenced was peripheral blood. The TCR was taken from a human donor in a cohort sampled during active or convalescent COVID-19. CDR3 region: CASSAKTGQPQHF. CDR3 DNA: TGTGCCAGCAGCGCAAAGACTGGTCAGCCCCAGCATTTT.